The T cell receptor (beta chain) described here comes from a study of tumor and adjacent non-tumor tissue in lung cancer. CDR3 size: 15 residues. Germline V lookup: CDR1 SGHAT, CDR2 FQNNGV. Three rounds of nested PCR, following a modified ARM-PCR protocol, produced the TCRbeta library. Each CDR3 protein gets one entry after TCRdb re-called the multiplex PCR reads with MiXCR. Found here are 200,000 to 250,000 distinct CDR3 sequences, approximately 74% of them singletons; the top ten hold around 25%. Regarding this clonotype: This may come from a read error, since a much larger clone is one base off.

The template was RNA from unsorted bulk tissue. Sequencing input: lung tumor tissue. This TCR was recovered from a man aged 55 to 70 with non-small cell lung cancer. V gene TRBV11-2 combines with J gene TRBJ1-6; 11 nucleotides line up with TRBD1. In DNA, the CDR3 is TGTACCAGCAGCTTAGAGGACAGGGGGCGAACACCCCTCCACTTT. Protein product: CTSSLEDRGRTPLHF.